Following are 2 T cell receptor beta chains from one sample sequenced in a study of long-term antiretroviral therapy in people with HIV. A v3.0 immunoSEQ assay was performed at survey level. Sequenced by immunoSEQ multiplex PCR; TCRdb stores in-frame clones only, minus some. The sample records 15,000 to 20,000 clones, approximately 79% being singletons. Sequencing was performed on unsorted PBMCs, taken at the start of antiretroviral therapy, before treatment. The receptors originated from a man between 18 and 35 years old with HIV.

This clone was detected only once. This chain uses TRBV19 with TRBJ2-1, with D perhaps matching TRBD2 (6 bases). Trimming removed 7 bases from V and 7 bases from J, with 11 bases in between. CDR3 length: 12 amino acids. The V gene's germline CDR1 is LNHDA and CDR2 SQIVND (reference sequence). The CDR3 DNA reads TGTGCCAGTACCAATGGGGGGAATGAGCAGTTCTTC. Encoded protein: CASTNGGNEQFF. The full variable domain, with the rest looked up from reference TRBV19 and TRBJ2-1, is DGGITQSPKYLFRKEGQNVTLSCEQNLNHDAMYWYRQDPGQGLRLIYYSQIVNDFQKGDIAEGYSVSREKKESFPLTVTSAQKNPTAFYLCASTNGGNEQFFGPGTRLTVL.

The J gene is TRBJ2-5, the V gene TRBV19, with 14 bases identical to TRBD2. V lost 4 bases and J lost 5; bases outside the gene matches: 6. This CDR3 is 16 amino acids long. The germline gives CDR1 LNHDA, CDR2 SQIVND (reference sequence). Here the CDR3 DNA reads TGTGCCAGTAGTAGACTAGCGGGAGGGCCCGGTGAGACCCAGTACTTC. Translation gives CASSRLAGGPGETQYF. Based on the CDR3 plus reference TRBV19 and TRBJ2-5, the full variable domain is DGGITQSPKYLFRKEGQNVTLSCEQNLNHDAMYWYRQDPGQGLRLIYYSQIVNDFQKGDIAEGYSVSREKKESFPLTVTSAQKNPTAFYLCASSRLAGGPGETQYFGPGTRLLVL.